This TCR beta chain is drawn from a study of neurological immune-mediated disorders. Study-wide results and caveats: The study found the most TCR clonal expansion in HTLV-1-associated myelopathy and the least in multiple sclerosis, below healthy controls.

V was pared by 8 bases and J by 1 base, with 11 bases between. The germline V gene encodes CDR1 WSHSY and CDR2 SAAADI. The CDR3 has 13 residues. Via MiXCR, TCRdb re-called the 5' RACE reads, giving one row per CDR3 protein. Of fewer than 45,000 distinct CDR3 sequences listed, about 6% are singletons. This clonotype was recorded at least ten times. No antigen is known for it. What was sequenced was CD4+ T cells from blood. The chain combines TRBV10-2 with TRBJ2-5; D might be TRBD1 or TRBD2, each matching 5 bases. The sequence came from a woman aged 40 to 55 in good health. As DNA, the CDR3 is TGCGCCAGCTGCCGGGACCCCCAAGAGACCCAGTACTTC. This codes for CASCRDPQETQYF.